This record concerns one TCR beta chain sequence. Antigen: not known. This specimen comes from a study of shared clonotypes between healthy human individuals. CD8 cells classed as naive were CD45RO-negative and positively selected for CCR7, excluding terminally differentiated effector memory CD45RA+ cells. Study observations and caveats: In this cohort, only blood was sampled, and tissue repertoires likely differ.

Data came from immunoSEQ multiplex PCR; TCRdb stores just in-frame clones and leaves some out. This table has around 2.1 million clones, 90% to 95% appearing once. This receptor was obtained from a man younger than 30 in good health. Some clones in this sample may be carry-over from other donors' samples. The source material was naive CD8+ T cells from PBMCs.

CDR3 sequence: CASSPQGGRGEEQYF. In nucleotides, the CDR3 is TGTGCCAGCAGCCCCCAAGGGGGGAGGGGGGAGGAGCAGTACTTC. This sequence joins TRBV9 and TRBJ2-7; D is perhaps TRBD2 (7 bases). The CDR3 is 15 residues long. Germline CDR1 is SGDLS and CDR2 is YYNGEE. Trimming removed 4 bases at V and 7 bases at J, with 21 bases between. Complete variable domain (other parts from reference TRBV9 and TRBJ2-7): DSGVTQTPKHLITATGQRVTLRCSPRSGDLSVYWYQQSLDQGLQFLIQYYNGEERAKGNILERFSAQQFPDLHSELNLSSLELGDSALYFCASSPQGGRGEEQYFGPGTRLTVT.